This T cell receptor beta chain comes out of a study of blood T cell repertoires in COVID-19. Looking at the study overall: PBMCs, B-cell-depleted T cells, or T cells provided the cDNA or gDNA that made up the material.

This table comes from immunoSEQ multiplex PCR, and its TCRdb copy is limited to in-frame clones, with some not included. The table lists about 200,000 clones, around 90% of them singletons. The CDR3 covers 12 residues. V lost 6 bases, J lost 4 bases, and 6 bases lay in between. Germline V gives CDR1 MRHNA, CDR2 SNTAGT. The TCR sequence derives from a man aged 50-59 years with acute or convalescent COVID-19. Sequencing input: peripheral blood. The gene calls are TRBV6-4 and TRBJ2-2, with D possibly matching TRBD1 (6 bases). The CDR3 DNA reads TGTGCCAGCAGACAGGGCACCGGGGAGCTGTTTTTT. Its protein product is CASRQGTGELFF.